This T cell receptor beta chain was obtained from a study of T cells in Graves' hyperthyroidism and ophthalmopathy. Amplification yielded TCR beta CDR3 regions, with RNA transcripts as the source. A first-round RT-PCR of the TCR CDR3 used the HTBI primer set. TCRdb used MiXCR to reprocess the multiplex PCR reads, holding one entry per CDR3 protein. This sample has 300,000 to 450,000 distinct CDR3 sequences, with roughly 12% found just once. CDR1 is SGDLS and CDR2 is YYNGEE in the germline V gene. V shed 0 bases and J 3 bases; nucleotides not matched to a gene: 6. This CDR3 region has 16 residues. Whole-study findings and limits: Most thyroid-expanded clonotypes above 0.001 were also found in blood.

This clonotype has a handful of counts. Antigen unknown. The chain employs TRBV9 and TRBJ2-3; 8 positions agree with TRBD2. The sequenced sample consisted of blood. The sequence was obtained from a man between 25 and 39 years old with Graves' hyperthyroidism that later progressed to Graves' ophthalmopathy. CDR3 bases: TGTGCCAGCAGCGTAGAGGTGACGGGGGGGACAGATACGCAGTATTTT. It translates to CASSVEVTGGTDTQYF.